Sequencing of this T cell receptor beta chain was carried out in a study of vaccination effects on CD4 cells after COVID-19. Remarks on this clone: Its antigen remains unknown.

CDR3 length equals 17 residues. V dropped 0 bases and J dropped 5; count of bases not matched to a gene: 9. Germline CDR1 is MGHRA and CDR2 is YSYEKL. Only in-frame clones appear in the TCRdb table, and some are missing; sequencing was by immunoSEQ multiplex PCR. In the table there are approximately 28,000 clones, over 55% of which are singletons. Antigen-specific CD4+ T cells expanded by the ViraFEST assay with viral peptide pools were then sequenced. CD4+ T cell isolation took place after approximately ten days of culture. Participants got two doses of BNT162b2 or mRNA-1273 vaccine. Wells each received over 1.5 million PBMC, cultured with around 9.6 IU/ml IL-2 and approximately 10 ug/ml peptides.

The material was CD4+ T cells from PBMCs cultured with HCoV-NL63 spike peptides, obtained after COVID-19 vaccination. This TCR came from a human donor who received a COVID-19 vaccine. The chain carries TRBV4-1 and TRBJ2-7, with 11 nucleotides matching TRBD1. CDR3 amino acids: CASSQEKFRTGGHEQYF. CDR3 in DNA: TGCGCCAGCAGCCAAGAAAAATTCCGGACAGGGGGCCACGAGCAGTACTTC.